This T cell receptor (beta chain) was sequenced during a study of blood T cell repertoires in COVID-19. The data were produced by immunoSEQ multiplex PCR, yet TCRdb's version contains in-frame clones alone and is incomplete. The sample shows about 240,000 clones, around 83% of them seen only once. Sequencing was performed on peripheral blood. This sequence was found in a woman between 55 and 75 years old with active or convalescent COVID-19.

The CDR3: CASSALRGNQPQHF. The CDR3 nucleotides read TGTGCCAGTAGTGCGCTCCGGGGCAATCAGCCCCAGCATTTT. This chain joins TRBV19 and TRBJ1-5; D unclear. Germline values: CDR1 LNHDA, CDR2 SQIVND (reference sequence). There are 14 residues in the CDR3. V dropped 5 bases and J dropped 2 bases, with 10 bases sitting between them.